This record looks at one T cell receptor (beta chain) sequence and its context. V was shortened by 4 bases and J by 3 bases, with 10 bases between the two germline ends. Germline-derived CDR1 and CDR2 are SQVTM and ANQGSEA. There are 12 residues in the CDR3. This sample is part of a study of cytomegalovirus exposure and HLA in healthy donors. PCR amplification relied on 60 Vbeta primers (plus 13 Jbeta primers). Sequencing was performed with immunoSEQ multiplex PCR; in TCRdb, only in-frame clones are kept and a portion is missing. The profile shows roughly 130,000 clones, around 85% of them singletons.

Specimen: PBMCs. This clonotype was sampled from a man between 25 and 39 years old in good health and CMV-seronegative. V is TRBV29-1 and J is TRBJ2-7, with D tentatively TRBD2 (6 bases). Here the CDR3 reads CSVGGVNYEQYF. The CDR3 DNA sequence: TGCAGCGTTGGCGGGGTGAACTACGAGCAGTACTTC.